The following is a T cell receptor (beta chain) sequence with its context. This sample was included in a study of T cells in Graves' hyperthyroidism and ophthalmopathy. Each ophthalmopathy patient scored at least 3 on the Clinical Activity Score and at least 4 on NOSPECS grade, with duration under 3 months. TCR beta CDR3 regions were amplified from RNA. The HTBI primer set drove a first-round RT-PCR of the TCR CDR3. One entry per CDR3 protein, called by TCRdb with MiXCR from the multiplex PCR reads. This table has about 300,000 distinct CDR3 sequences, roughly 18% appearing once. V was shortened by 2 bases and J by 4 bases, with 14 bases between the two germline ends. The CDR3 totals 14 residues. Per germline, CDR1 DFQATT and CDR2 SNEGSKA (reference sequence).

The receptor was isolated from a man aged 50-60 years with Graves' ophthalmopathy. The genes are TRBV20-1 and TRBJ1-1; D unclear. The sample was blood. The CDR3 sequence is CSARKITGTTEAFF. The DNA of the CDR3 is TGCAGTGCTAGAAAGATCACGGGAACCACTGAAGCTTTCTTT.